Listed below are T cell receptor beta chains from one sample, sequenced in a study of human T cells and chemical hapten exposure. A single record per CDR3 protein comes from TCRdb applying MiXCR to the RACE reads. This table holds about 51,000 distinct CDR3 sequences, roughly a tenth found once. This specimen was whole blood, taken in connection with sensitization to the hapten diphenylcyclopropenone (DPC). The source of these receptors is a middle-aged woman with alopecia areata. Some clones in this sample may be carry-over from other donors' samples. The CDR3 runs from the conserved cysteine through the conserved F or W. Fields, in order: J gene, D gene, V gene, clone size, CDR3 protein, CDR3 DNA. A D gene is named only where the DNA matches it firmly. Where a row states a size, it is once, few, many or the class of an expanded clone; other rows omit it.

TRBJ2-3 NA TRBV2 NA CANSELVPDTQYF TGTGCCAACAGTGAATTGGTGCCGGATACGCAGTATTTT
TRBJ2-2 TRBD1 TRBV5-5 NA CASNTGGLTGELFF TGTGCCAGCAATACAGGGGGACTTACCGGGGAGCTGTTTTTT
TRBJ1-4 NA TRBV10-2 many CASSDRMIFRAASKGNEKLFF TGCGCCAGCAGTGATAGAATGATCTTTCGGGCAGCCTCTAAGGGTAATGAAAAACTGTTTTTT
TRBJ2-7 NA TRBV4-1 NA CASSQTRQAPAYEQYF TGCGCCAGCAGCCAAACTCGACAGGCCCCGGCCTACGAGCAGTACTTC
TRBJ1-5 NA TRBV12-3/TRBV12-4 few CASSLEAGRGPQHF TGTGCCAGCAGTTTAGAGGCAGGGAGGGGACCCCAGCATTTT
TRBJ2-7 NA TRBV6-1 few CASSAPGYEQYF TGTGCCAGCAGTGCCCCCGGTTACGAGCAGTACTTC
TRBJ2-5 NA TRBV7-3 many CASSPGTPAQETQYF TGTGCCAGCAGCCCCGGGACCCCCGCGCAAGAGACCCAGTACTTC
TRBJ2-5 TRBD2 TRBV9 NA CASSVDGGGARETQYF TGTGCCAGCAGCGTAGATGGCGGGGGGGCCCGAGAGACCCAGTACTTC
TRBJ2-2 TRBD1 TRBV7-8 many CASSSPSGTGGRTGELFF TGTGCCAGCAGCTCCCCCTCCGGGACAGGGGGAAGGACCGGGGAGCTGTTTTTT
TRBJ1-6 NA TRBV6-6 NA CASSRASGDSPLHF TGTGCCAGCAGTCGAGCAAGTGGGGATTCACCCCTCCACTTT
TRBJ2-5 NA TRBV2 NA CASSEGTGRETQYF TGTGCCAGCAGTGAAGGGACGGGGAGGGAGACCCAGTACTTC
TRBJ1-3 TRBD1 TRBV6-1 few CASSEEGAGGNTIYF TGTGCCAGCAGTGAAGAGGGGGCCGGTGGAAACACCATATATTTT
TRBJ1-1 NA TRBV29-1 NA CSVERLGEGMNTEAFF TGCAGCGTTGAACGTTTGGGGGAGGGGATGAACACTGAAGCTTTCTTT